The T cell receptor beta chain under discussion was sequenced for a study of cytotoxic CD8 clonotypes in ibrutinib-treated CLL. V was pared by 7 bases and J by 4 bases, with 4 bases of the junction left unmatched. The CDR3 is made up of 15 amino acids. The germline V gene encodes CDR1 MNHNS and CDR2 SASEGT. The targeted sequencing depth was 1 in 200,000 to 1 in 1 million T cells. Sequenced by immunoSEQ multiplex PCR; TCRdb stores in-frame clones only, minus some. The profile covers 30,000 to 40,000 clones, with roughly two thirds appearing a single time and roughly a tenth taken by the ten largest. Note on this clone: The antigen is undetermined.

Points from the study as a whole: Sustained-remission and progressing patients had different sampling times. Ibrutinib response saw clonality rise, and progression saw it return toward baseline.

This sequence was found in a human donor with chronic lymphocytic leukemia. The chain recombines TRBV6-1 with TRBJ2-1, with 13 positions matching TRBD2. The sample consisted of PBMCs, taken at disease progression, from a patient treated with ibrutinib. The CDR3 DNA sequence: TGTGCCAGCATCTCGGGACTAGCGGGGTACAATGAGCAGTTCTTC. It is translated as CASISGLAGYNEQFF.